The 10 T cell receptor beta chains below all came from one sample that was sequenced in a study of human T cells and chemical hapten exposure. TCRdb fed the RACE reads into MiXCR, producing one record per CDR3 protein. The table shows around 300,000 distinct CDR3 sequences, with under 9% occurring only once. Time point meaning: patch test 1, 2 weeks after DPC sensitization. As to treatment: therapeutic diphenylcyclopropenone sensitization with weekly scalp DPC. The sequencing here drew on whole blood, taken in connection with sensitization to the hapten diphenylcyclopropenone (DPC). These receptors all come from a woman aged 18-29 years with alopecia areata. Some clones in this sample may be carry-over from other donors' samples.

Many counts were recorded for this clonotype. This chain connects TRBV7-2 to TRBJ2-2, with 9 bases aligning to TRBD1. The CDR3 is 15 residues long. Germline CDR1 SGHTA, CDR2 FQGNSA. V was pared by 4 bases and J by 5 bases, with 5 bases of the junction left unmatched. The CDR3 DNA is TGTGCCAGCAGCTCAGGGACAGGGAAAACCGGGGAGCTGTTTTTT. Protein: CASSSGTGKTGELFF.

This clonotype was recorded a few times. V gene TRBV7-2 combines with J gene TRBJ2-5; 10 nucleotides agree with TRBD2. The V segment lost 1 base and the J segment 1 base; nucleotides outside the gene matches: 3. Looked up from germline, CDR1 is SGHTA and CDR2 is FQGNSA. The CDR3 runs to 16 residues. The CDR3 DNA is TGTGCCAGCAGCTTAGTAGCGGGGGGTCTCCAAGAGACCCAGTACTTC. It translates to CASSLVAGGLQETQYF.

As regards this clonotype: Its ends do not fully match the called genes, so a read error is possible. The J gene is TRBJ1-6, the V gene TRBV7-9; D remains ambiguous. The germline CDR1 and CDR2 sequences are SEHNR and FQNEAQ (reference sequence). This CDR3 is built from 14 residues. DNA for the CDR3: TGTGTCAGCAGCTTAGGGCAGTATAATTCACCCCTCCACTTT. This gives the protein CVSSLGQYNSPLHF.

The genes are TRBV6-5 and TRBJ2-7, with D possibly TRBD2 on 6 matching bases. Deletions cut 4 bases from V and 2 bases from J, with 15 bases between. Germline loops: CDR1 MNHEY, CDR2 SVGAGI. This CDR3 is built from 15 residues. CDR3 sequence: CASSLRGTLAYEQYF. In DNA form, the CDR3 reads TGTGCCAGCAGTTTACGCGGGACTCTCGCCTACGAGCAGTACTTC.

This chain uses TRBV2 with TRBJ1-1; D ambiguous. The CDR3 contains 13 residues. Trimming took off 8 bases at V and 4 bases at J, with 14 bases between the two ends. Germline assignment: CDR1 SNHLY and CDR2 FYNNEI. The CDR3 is CASFEMRGTEAFF. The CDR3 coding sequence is TGTGCCAGCTTTGAGATGAGAGGCACTGAAGCTTTCTTT.

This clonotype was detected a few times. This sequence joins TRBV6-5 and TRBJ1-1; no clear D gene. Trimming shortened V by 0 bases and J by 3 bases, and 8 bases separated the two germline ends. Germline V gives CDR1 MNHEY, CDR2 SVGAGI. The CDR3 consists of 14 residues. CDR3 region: CASSYSGFDTEAFF. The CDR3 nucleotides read TGTGCCAGCAGTTACTCCGGGTTCGACACTGAAGCTTTCTTT.

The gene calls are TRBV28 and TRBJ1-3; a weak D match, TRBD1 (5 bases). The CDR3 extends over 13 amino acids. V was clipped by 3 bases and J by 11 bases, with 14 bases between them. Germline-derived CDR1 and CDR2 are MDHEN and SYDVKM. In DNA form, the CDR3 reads TGTGCCAGCAGTTTGACAGACGAAAGGGCCATATATTTT. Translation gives CASSLTDERAIYF.

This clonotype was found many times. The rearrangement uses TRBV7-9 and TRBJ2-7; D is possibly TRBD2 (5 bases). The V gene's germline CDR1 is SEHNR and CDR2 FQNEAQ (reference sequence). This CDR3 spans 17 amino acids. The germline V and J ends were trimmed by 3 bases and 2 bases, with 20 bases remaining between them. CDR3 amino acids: CASSFGPGGQSAYEQYF. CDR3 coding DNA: TGTGCCAGCAGCTTTGGCCCGGGCGGGCAATCTGCCTACGAGCAGTACTTC. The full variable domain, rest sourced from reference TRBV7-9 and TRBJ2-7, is DTGVSQNPRHKITKRGQNVTFRCDPISEHNRLYWYRQTLGQGPEFLTYFQNEAQLEKSRLLSDRFSAERPKGSFSTLEIQRTEQGDSAMYLCASSFGPGGQSAYEQYFGPGTRLTVT.

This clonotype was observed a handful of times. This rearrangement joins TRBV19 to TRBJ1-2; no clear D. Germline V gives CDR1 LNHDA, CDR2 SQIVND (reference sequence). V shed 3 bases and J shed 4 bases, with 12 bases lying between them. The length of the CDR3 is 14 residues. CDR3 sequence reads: CASSIRLGVYGYTF. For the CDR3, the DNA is TGTGCCAGTAGTATCCGACTCGGGGTCTATGGCTACACCTTC.

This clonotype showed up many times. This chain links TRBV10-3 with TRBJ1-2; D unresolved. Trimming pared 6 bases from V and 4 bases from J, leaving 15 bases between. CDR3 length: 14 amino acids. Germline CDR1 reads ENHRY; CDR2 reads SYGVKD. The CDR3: CAIRLKTESYGYTF. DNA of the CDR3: TGTGCCATCAGGCTTAAAACAGAATCCTATGGCTACACCTTC.